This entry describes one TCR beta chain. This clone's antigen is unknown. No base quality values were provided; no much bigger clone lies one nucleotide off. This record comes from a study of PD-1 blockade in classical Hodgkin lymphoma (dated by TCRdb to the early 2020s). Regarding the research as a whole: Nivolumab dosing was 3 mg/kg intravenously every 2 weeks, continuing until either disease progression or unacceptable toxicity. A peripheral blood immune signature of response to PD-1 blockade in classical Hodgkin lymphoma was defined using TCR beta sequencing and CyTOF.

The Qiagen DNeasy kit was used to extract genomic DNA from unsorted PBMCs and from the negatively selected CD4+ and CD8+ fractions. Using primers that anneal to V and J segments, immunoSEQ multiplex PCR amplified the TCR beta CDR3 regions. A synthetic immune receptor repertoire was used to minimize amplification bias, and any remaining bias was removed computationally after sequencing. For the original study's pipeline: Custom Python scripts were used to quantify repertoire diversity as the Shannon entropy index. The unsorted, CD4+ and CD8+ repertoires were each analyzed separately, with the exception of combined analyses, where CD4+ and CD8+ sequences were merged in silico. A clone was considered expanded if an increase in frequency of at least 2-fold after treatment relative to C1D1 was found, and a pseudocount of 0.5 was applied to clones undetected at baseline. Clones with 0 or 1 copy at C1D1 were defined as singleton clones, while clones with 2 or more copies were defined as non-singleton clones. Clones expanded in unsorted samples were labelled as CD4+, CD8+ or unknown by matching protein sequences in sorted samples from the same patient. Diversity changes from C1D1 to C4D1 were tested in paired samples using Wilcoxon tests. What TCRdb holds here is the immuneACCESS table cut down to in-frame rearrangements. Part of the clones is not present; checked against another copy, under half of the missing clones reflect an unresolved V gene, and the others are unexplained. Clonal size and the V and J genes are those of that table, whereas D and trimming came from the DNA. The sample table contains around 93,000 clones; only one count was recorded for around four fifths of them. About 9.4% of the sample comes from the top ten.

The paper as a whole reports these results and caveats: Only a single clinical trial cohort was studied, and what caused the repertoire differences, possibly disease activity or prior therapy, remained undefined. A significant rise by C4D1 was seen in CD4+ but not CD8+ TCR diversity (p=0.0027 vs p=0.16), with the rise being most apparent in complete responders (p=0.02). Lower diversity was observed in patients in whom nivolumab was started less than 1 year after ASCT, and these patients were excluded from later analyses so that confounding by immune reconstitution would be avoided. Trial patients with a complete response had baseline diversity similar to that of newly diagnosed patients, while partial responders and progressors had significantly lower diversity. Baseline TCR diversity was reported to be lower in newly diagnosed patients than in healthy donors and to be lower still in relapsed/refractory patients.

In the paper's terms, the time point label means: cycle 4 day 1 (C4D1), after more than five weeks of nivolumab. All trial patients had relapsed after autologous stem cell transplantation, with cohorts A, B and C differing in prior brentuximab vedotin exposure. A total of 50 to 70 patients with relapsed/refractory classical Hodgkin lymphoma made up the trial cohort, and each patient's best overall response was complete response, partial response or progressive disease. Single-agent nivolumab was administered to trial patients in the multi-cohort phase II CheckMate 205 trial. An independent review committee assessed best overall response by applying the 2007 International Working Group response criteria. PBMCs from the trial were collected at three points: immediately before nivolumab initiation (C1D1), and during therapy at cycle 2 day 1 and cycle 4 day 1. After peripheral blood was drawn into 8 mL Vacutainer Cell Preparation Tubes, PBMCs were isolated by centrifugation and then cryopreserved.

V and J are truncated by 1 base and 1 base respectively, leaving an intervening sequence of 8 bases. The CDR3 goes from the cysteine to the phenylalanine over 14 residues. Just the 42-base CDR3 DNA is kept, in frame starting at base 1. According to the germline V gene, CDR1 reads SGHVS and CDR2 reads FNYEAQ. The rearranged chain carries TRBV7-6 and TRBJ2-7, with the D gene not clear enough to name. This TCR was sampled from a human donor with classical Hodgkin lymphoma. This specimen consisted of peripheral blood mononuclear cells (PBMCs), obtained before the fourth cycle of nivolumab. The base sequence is TGTGCCAGCAGCTTAGGTTTGGGATCCTACGAGCAGTACTTC. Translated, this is CASSLGLGSYEQYF.